This T cell receptor beta chain was recorded in a study of monozygotic twins with inflammatory bowel disease. The CDR3 has 12 residues. From germline, CDR1 is DFQATT and CDR2 SNEGSKA (reference sequence). After re-calling the 5' RACE reads, TCRdb lists one entry per CDR3 protein, DNA absent. The sample features approximately 400,000 distinct CDR3 sequences, with roughly 2.5% in its top ten. This TCR came from a human donor with ulcerative colitis or Crohn's disease, or a healthy co-twin of an affected twin (not recorded which). This chain joins TRBV20-1 and TRBJ2-5. Sequencing was done on a sample of blood. The CDR3 region is CSADQVLETQYF.